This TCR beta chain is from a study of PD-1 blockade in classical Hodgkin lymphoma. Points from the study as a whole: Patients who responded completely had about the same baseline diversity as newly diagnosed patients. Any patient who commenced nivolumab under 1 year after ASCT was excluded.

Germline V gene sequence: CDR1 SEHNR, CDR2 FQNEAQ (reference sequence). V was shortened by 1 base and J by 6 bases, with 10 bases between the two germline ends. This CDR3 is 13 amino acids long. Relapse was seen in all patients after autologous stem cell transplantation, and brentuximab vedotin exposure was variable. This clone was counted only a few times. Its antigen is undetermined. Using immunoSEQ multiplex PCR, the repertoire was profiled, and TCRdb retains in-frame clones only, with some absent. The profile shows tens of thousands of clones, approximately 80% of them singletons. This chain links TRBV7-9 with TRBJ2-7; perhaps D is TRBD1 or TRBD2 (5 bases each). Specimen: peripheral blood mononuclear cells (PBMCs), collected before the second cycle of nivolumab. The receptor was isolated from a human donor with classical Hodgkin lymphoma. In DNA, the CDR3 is TGTGCCAGCAGCTTAGTGGGGGTACGCGAGCAGTACTTC. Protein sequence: CASSLVGVREQYF.